These 7 T cell receptor beta chains were sequenced from one sample in a study of T cell repertoires in cytomegalovirus infection (dated by TCRdb to between 2018 and 2021). The treatment or condition label, read with the paper, signifies: in vitro stimulation with specific CMV peptide epitopes to enrich CMV-specific T cells. Their recognized antigens are unknown. The instrument was an Illumina HiSeq 1500. TCRdb ran its own pipeline on the public reads, namely fastp trimming at Q25 and MiXCR clone calling, and kept in-frame beta chains. A single entry per CDR3 protein holds the most common genes and DNA from its merged rows. The sample table records some 220,000 distinct CDR3 sequences; about 39% of these occur just once. In total, the top ten clones hold approximately 59% of the sample. Sequences were derived from CD8+ T cells from cultured PBMCs, sampled from culture after CMV antigen stimulation. The receptors were gathered from a human donor in good health (CMV status not recorded). Some clones in this sample may be carry-over from other donors' samples.

The chain is built from TRBV11-2 and TRBJ1-5; tentative D call: TRBD1 (6 bases). The germline V gene encodes CDR1 SGHAT and CDR2 FQNNGV. The CDR3 sequence is 18 residues long. V lost 1 base and J 4 bases, leaving 20 bases between the germline ends. CDR3 sequence: CASSLAPSRPGVNQPQHF. For the CDR3, the DNA is TGTGCCAGCAGCTTAGCTCCATCGAGGCCAGGGGTTAATCAGCCCCAGCATTTT.

This clonotype was counted many times. This chain links TRBV6-1 with TRBJ2-2, with TRBD1 matching over 7 bases. Trimming took 7 bases from V and 6 from J; bases not matched to a gene: 8. Germline assignment: CDR1 MNHNS and CDR2 SASEGT. The CDR3 has 14 amino acids. The CDR3 loop is CASMLKGAPGELFF. In nucleotides, the CDR3 is TGTGCCAGCATGTTAAAGGGGGCCCCCGGGGAGCTGTTTTTT.

V usage is TRBV10-3 and J usage is TRBJ2-1; TRBD2 aligns across 8 bases. Germline V gives CDR1 ENHRY, CDR2 SYGVKD. The CDR3 is made up of 14 amino acids. Trimming took 0 bases from V and 12 from J; bases not matched to a gene: 7. The DNA for the CDR3 is TGTGCCATCAGTGAGTCGGCGGGGGGTAAAGGGCAGTTCTTC. The encoded protein is CAISESAGGKGQFF.

V and J are TRBV19 and TRBJ2-5; 9 bases map to TRBD2. The V gene end was trimmed by 2 bases and the J gene end by 2 bases; junction bases not matched to a gene: 6. This CDR3 is built from 16 residues. Germline V gene data show CDR1 as LNHDA and CDR2 as SQIVND (reference sequence). The CDR3 reads CASSIRREGRQETQYF. Here the CDR3 DNA reads TGTGCCAGTAGTATACGGCGGGAGGGCCGACAAGAGACCCAGTACTTC.

J is TRBJ2-5 and V is TRBV30; D uncertain. The CDR3 has 13 amino acids. Germline CDR1 and CDR2: GTSNPN and SVGIG (reference sequence). Trimming took off 0 bases at V and 2 bases at J, with 7 bases between the two ends. CDR3 sequence (DNA): TGTGCCTGGAGTGTACTGGGGCAAGAGACCCAGTACTTC. It yields the protein CAWSVLGQETQYF.

The chain carries TRBV11-2 and TRBJ2-3; possible D gene TRBD2, 7 bases. Germline V gives CDR1 SGHAT, CDR2 FQNNGV. V shed 4 bases and J shed 2 bases, with 10 bases lying between them. CDR3 size: 14 residues. The CDR3 loop reads CASSWGGATDTQYF. The CDR3 DNA follows: TGTGCCAGCAGCTGGGGGGGGGCCACAGATACGCAGTATTTT. Combining the CDR3 with reference TRBV11-2 and TRBJ2-3 gives the whole variable domain EAGVAQSPRYKIIEKRQSVAFWCNPISGHATLYWYQQILGQGPKLLIQFQNNGVVDDSQLPKDRFSAERLKGVDSTLKIQPAKLEDSAVYLCASSWGGATDTQYFGPGTRLTVL.

In its sample, this clonotype was seen many times. The chain has TRBV7-8 and TRBJ2-2, with 13 bases aligning to TRBD2. This CDR3 has 15 amino acids. The germline V gene has CDR1 SGHVS and CDR2 FQNEAQ. Trimming at V came to 7 bases and at J to 5 bases, leaving 4 bases not matched to a gene. This chain's CDR3 is CASTGTSGNTGELFF. CDR3 nucleotides: TGTGCCAGCACGGGGACTAGCGGGAATACCGGGGAGCTGTTTTTT.